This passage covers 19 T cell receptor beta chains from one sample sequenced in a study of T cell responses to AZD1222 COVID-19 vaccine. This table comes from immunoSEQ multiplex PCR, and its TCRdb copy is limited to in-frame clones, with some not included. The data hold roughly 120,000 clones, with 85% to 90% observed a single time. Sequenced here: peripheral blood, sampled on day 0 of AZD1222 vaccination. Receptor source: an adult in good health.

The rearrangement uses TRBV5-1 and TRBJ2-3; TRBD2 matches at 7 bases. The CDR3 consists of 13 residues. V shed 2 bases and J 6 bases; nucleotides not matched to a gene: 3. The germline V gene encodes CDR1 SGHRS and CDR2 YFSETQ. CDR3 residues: CASSFGTTDTQYF. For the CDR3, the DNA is TGCGCCAGCAGCTTCGGGACTACTGATACGCAGTATTTT.

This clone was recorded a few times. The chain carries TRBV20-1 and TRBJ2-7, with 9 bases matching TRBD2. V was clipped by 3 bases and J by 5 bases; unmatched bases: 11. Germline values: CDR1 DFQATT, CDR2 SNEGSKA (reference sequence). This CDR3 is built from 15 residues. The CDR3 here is CSASEGTSYYDEQYF. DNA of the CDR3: TGCAGTGCTAGTGAAGGGACTAGCTACTACGACGAGCAGTACTTC.

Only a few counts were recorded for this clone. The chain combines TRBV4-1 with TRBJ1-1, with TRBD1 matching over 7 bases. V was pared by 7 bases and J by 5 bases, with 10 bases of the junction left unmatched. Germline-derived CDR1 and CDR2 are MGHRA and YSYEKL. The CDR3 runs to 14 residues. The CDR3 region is CASIPTGVKTEAFF. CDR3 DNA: TGCGCCAGCATACCAACAGGGGTAAAGACTGAAGCTTTCTTT.

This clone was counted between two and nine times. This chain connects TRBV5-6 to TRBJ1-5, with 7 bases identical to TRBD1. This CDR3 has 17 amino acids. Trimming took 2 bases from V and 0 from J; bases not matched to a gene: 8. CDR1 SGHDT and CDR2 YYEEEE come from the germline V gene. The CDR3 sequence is CASSFRGTVNSNQPQHF. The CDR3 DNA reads TGTGCCAGCAGCTTTAGGGGGACAGTTAATAGCAATCAGCCCCAGCATTTT.

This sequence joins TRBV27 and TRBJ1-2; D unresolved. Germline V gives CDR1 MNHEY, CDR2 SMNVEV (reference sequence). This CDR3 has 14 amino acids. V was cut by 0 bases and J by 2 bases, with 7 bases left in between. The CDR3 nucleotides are TGTGCCAGCAGTTTATCGTCCAGGAACTATGGCTACACCTTC. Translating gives CASSLSSRNYGYTF.

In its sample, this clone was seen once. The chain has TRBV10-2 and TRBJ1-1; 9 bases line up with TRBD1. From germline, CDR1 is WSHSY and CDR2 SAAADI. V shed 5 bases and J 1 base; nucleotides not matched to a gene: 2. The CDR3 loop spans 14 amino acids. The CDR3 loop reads CASSKTGGNTEAFF. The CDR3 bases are TGCGCCAGCAGTAAGACAGGGGGGAACACTGAAGCTTTCTTT.

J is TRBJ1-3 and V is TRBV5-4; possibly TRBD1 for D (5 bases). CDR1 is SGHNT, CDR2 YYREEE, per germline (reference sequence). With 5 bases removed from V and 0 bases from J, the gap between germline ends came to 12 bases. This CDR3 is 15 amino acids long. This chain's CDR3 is CASSPDSYSGNTIYF. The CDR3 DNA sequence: TGTGCCAGCAGTCCCGACAGTTACTCTGGAAACACCATATATTTT.

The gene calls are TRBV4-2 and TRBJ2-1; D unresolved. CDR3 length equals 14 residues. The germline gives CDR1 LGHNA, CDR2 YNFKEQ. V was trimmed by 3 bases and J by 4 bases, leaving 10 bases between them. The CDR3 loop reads CASSHVEGYNEQFF. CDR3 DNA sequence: TGTGCCAGCAGCCATGTAGAAGGATACAATGAGCAGTTCTTC.

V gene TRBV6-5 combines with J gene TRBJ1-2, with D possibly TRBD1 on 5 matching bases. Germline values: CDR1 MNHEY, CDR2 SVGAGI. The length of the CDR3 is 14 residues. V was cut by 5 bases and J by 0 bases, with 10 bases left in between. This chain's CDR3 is CASSPGTTNYGYTF. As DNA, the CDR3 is TGTGCCAGCAGTCCCGGGACCACTAACTATGGCTACACCTTC.

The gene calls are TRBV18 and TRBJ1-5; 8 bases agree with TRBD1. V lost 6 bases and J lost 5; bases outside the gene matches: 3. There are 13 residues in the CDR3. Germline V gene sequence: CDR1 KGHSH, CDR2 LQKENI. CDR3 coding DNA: TGTGCCAGCTCCTTGGGACAGGATCAGCCCCAGCATTTT. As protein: CASSLGQDQPQHF.

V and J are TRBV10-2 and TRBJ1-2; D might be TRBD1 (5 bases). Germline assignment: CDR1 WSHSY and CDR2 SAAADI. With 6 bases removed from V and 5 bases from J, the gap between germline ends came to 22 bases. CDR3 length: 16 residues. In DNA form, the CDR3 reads TGCGCCAGCAGCGATCGGGACCTTGCGAAGGGATATGGCTACACCTTC. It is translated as CASSDRDLAKGYGYTF.

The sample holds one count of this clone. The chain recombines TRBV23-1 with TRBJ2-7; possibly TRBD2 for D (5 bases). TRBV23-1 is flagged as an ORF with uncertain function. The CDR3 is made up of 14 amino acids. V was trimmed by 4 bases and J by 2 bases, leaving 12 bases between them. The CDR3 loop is CASSPRTGTYEQYF. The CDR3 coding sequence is TGCGCCAGCAGTCCGCGGACGGGGACCTACGAGCAGTACTTC.

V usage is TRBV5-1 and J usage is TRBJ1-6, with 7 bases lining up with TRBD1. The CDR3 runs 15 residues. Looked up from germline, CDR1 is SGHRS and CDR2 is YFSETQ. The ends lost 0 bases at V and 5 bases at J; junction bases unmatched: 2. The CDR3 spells CASSLAGTDNSPLHF. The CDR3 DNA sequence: TGCGCCAGCAGCTTGGCCGGGACAGATAATTCACCCCTCCACTTT.

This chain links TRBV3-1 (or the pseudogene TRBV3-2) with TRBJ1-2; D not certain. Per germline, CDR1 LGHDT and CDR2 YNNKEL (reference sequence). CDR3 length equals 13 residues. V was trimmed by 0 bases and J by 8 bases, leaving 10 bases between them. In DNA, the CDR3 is TGTGCCAGCAGCCAAGATTCACGGGCCGGCTACACCTTC. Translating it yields CASSQDSRAGYTF.

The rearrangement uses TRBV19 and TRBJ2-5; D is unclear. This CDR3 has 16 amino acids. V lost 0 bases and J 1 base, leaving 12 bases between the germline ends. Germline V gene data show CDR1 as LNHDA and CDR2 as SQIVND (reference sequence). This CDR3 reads CASSIDRRSRQETQYF. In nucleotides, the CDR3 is TGTGCCAGTAGTATAGATCGAAGATCCCGCCAAGAGACCCAGTACTTC.

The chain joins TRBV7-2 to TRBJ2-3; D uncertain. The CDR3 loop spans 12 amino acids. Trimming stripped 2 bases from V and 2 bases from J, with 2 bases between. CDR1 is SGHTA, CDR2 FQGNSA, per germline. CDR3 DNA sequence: TGTGCCAGCAGCTTATACACAGATACGCAGTATTTT. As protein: CASSLYTDTQYF.

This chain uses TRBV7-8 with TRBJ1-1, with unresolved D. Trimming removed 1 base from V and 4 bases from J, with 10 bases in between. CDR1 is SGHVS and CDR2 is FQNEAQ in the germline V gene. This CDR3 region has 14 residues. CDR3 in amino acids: CASSLVFGSTEAFF. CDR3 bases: TGTGCCAGCAGCTTAGTCTTCGGGTCCACTGAAGCTTTCTTT.

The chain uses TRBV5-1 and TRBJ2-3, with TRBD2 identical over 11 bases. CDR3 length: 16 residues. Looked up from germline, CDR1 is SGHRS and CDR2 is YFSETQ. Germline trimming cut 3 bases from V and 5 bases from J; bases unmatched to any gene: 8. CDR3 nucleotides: TGCGCCAGCAGCTCCCCTATAGCGGGGGGGCAAGATACGCAGTATTTT. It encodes CASSSPIAGGQDTQYF.

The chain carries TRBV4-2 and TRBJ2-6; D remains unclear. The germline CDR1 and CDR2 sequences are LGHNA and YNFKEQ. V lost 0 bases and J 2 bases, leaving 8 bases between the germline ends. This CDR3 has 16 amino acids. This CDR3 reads CASSQDPKAGANVLTF. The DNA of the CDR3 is TGTGCCAGCAGCCAAGATCCTAAAGCTGGGGCCAACGTCCTGACTTTC.